What follows are 18 T cell receptor beta chains derived from one specimen sequenced in a study of T cells after posttransplantation cyclophosphamide. Treatment was busulfan-fludarabine conditioning, a marrow graft, and cyclophosphamide on days +3 and +4. Data came from immunoSEQ multiplex PCR; TCRdb stores just in-frame clones and leaves some out. Listed here are more than 9,000 clones without any singletons, the top ten holding about 14%. Sequences were derived from PBMCs, sampled after allogeneic stem cell transplant with posttransplant cyclophosphamide. These receptors all stem from a female patient between 40 and 50 years old who received an allogeneic stem cell transplant from a related donor, was CMV-positive, and had no GVHD. The graft donor may account for some of the T cells.

This clone has a count of ten or more. The chain combines TRBV19 with TRBJ2-1, with 9 bases aligning to TRBD2. Germline CDR1 LNHDA, CDR2 SQIVND (reference sequence). With V trimmed by 1 base and J by 9 bases, 7 bases remained unmatched. This CDR3 is built from 15 residues. The CDR3 region is CASSIGREGDFEQFF. The DNA for the CDR3 is TGTGCCAGTAGTATAGGGCGGGAGGGCGATTTTGAGCAGTTCTTC.

This clone was detected many times. The genes are TRBV5-1 and TRBJ2-3; 11 bases are a match to TRBD2. The junction had 9 bases not matched to a gene; V was cut back by 4 bases and J by 8 bases. Germline assignment: CDR1 SGHRS and CDR2 YFSETQ. CDR3 length equals 15 residues. In nucleotides, the CDR3 is TGCGCCAGCAGCGCCACCGGGACTAGCGGTGGTACGCAGTATTTT. This translates into CASSATGTSGGTQYF.

This clone has a count of ten or more. The J gene is TRBJ2-3, the V gene TRBV7-8, with D possibly matching TRBD2 (6 bases). V gave up 5 bases and J gave up 5 bases, with 17 bases separating them. Germline loops: CDR1 SGHVS, CDR2 FQNEAQ. The CDR3 consists of 15 residues. CDR3 sequence reads: CASSQTSGFLDTQYF. For the CDR3, the DNA is TGTGCCAGCAGCCAAACGAGCGGGTTCTTAGATACGCAGTATTTT.

A few counts support this clone. The chain joins TRBV5-1 to TRBJ2-5; 9 bases line up with TRBD1. The DNA end is a closer match to TRBJ2-7, so the J assignment may be wrong. The CDR3 loop spans 15 amino acids. Per the germline V gene, CDR1 is SGHRS and CDR2 is YFSETQ. The chain's CDR3 is CASSPSPGQGLEQYF. The CDR3 region has the DNA TGCGCCAGCAGCCCGTCCCCGGGACAGGGCCTCGAGCAGTACTTC.

Many counts were recorded for this clone. This sequence joins TRBV7-3 and TRBJ2-5, with D possibly matching TRBD2 (5 bases). CDR3 length: 15 amino acids. V was shortened by 3 bases and J by 1 base, with 12 bases between the two germline ends. The germline CDR1 and CDR2 sequences are SGHTA and FQGTGA. CDR3 nucleotide sequence: TGTGCCAGCAGCTTCCATCCTCGGGGCCAAGAGACCCAGTACTTC. As protein: CASSFHPRGQETQYF. Full variable domain (outside the CDR3, taken from reference TRBV7-3 and TRBJ2-5): GAGVSQTPSNKVTEKGKYVELRCDPISGHTALYWYRQSLGQGPEFLIYFQGTGAADDSGLPNDRFFAVRPEGSVSTLKIQRTERGDSAVYLCASSFHPRGQETQYFGPGTRLLVL.

V gene TRBV6-4 combines with J gene TRBJ1-6; D might be TRBD1 (6 bases). The germline CDR1 and CDR2 sequences are MRHNA and SNTAGT. The CDR3 is 14 amino acids. V shed 8 bases and J shed 3 bases, with 11 bases lying between them. Here the CDR3 reads CASGTGFYNSPLHF. The CDR3 region has the DNA TGTGCCAGCGGAACAGGGTTCTATAATTCACCCCTCCACTTT.

This clone showed up many times. The V and J genes are TRBV6-1 and TRBJ2-1; the D is unclear. The CDR3 has 19 amino acids. From germline, CDR1 is MNHNS and CDR2 SASEGT. Trimming removed 0 bases at V and 0 bases at J, with 18 bases between. In DNA, the CDR3 is TGTGCCAGCAGTGAAGCGGTGGGCCGGTGGTCGAGCTCCTACAATGAGCAGTTCTTC. Translated, it gives CASSEAVGRWSSSYNEQFF.

This clone showed up many times. The J gene is TRBJ1-5, the V gene TRBV7-9; TRBD1 might be the D (5 bases). In germline, CDR1 is SEHNR, CDR2 FQNEAQ (reference sequence). Trimming took 5 bases from V and 1 from J, leaving 12 bases between them. This CDR3 has 15 amino acids. CDR3 residues: CASSHMQGSNQPQHF. The CDR3, as DNA: TGTGCCAGCAGCCACATGCAGGGCAGCAATCAGCCCCAGCATTTT.

This clone was detected ten times or more. This chain links TRBV27 with TRBJ1-1; a possible D gene is TRBD1 (6 bases). Looked up from germline, CDR1 is MNHEY and CDR2 is SMNVEV (reference sequence). V was clipped by 5 bases and J by 10 bases, with 14 bases between them. This CDR3 contains 12 residues. CDR3 sequence (DNA): TGTGCCAGCAGTCCTGGACAGCGAGTAGCTTTCTTT. Translation gives CASSPGQRVAFF.

This clone was seen many times. This chain uses TRBV5-1 with TRBJ1-2; D is possibly TRBD1 (6 bases). This CDR3 spans 14 amino acids. The germline CDR1 and CDR2 sequences are SGHRS and YFSETQ. V dropped 0 bases and J dropped 0 bases, with 6 bases sitting between them. For the CDR3, the DNA is TGCGCCAGCAGCTTGGGGGGGCCTAACTATGGCTACACCTTC. This codes for CASSLGGPNYGYTF. The full variable domain, rest sourced from reference TRBV5-1 and TRBJ1-2, is KAGVTQTPRYLIKTRGQQVTLSCSPISGHRSVSWYQQTPGQGLQFLFEYFSETQRNKGNFPGRFSGRQFSNSRSEMNVSTLELGDSALYLCASSLGGPNYGYTFGSGTRLTVV.

This clone was picked up many times. At one end the junction does not follow the germline gene, possibly because of a read error. This rearrangement joins TRBV7-3 to TRBJ2-5; perhaps TRBD2 as D (5 bases). This CDR3 spans 14 amino acids. Per germline, CDR1 SGHTA and CDR2 FQGTGA. CDR3 protein: CASSLTSESETQYF. CDR3 coding DNA: TGTGCCAGCAGCCTAACTAGTGAGTCCGAGACCCAGTACTTC.

This clone was detected ten times or more. The rearrangement joins TRBV5-1 to TRBJ2-1, with D unresolved. Germline lookup yields CDR1 SGHRS and CDR2 YFSETQ. V gave up 0 bases and J gave up 3 bases, with 10 bases separating them. The CDR3 loop spans 15 amino acids. CDR3 sequence: CASSLESGGYNEQFF. Written as DNA, the CDR3 is TGCGCCAGCAGCTTGGAGTCAGGTGGCTACAATGAGCAGTTCTTC. The complete variable domain, with remaining parts taken from reference TRBV5-1 and TRBJ2-1, reads KAGVTQTPRYLIKTRGQQVTLSCSPISGHRSVSWYQQTPGQGLQFLFEYFSETQRNKGNFPGRFSGRQFSNSRSEMNVSTLELGDSALYLCASSLESGGYNEQFFGPGTRLTVL.

The table lists this clone with many counts. V usage is TRBV10-1 and J usage is TRBJ2-2; D possibly corresponds to TRBD2 (5 bases). CDR1 is WNHNN, CDR2 SYGVQD, per germline (reference sequence). The CDR3 loop spans 15 amino acids. V gave up 6 bases and J gave up 6 bases, with 17 bases separating them. The CDR3 DNA reads TGCGCCAGCAGCCCCGCGGCTGAGGGTCCCGGGGAGCTGTTTTTT. It yields the protein CASSPAAEGPGELFF.

This clone was seen ten or more times. The chain recombines TRBV28 with TRBJ1-5; the match to TRBD1 covers 10 bases. The CDR3 loop spans 16 amino acids. The J segment lost 4 bases and the V segment lost 5 bases, leaving 8 bases of the junction unmatched. In germline, CDR1 is MDHEN, CDR2 SYDVKM. DNA of the CDR3: TGTGCCAGCAGTCATCCGGACAGGGGGTTAAATCAGCCCCAGCATTTT. Encoded protein: CASSHPDRGLNQPQHF.

In DNA, the CDR3 is TGTGCCAGCAGCTCTACGGGACTAGCGGGCCCCTGCCCCAATGAGCAGTTCTTC. Protein product: CASSSTGLAGPCPNEQFF. The gene calls are TRBV21-1 and TRBJ2-1; the table assigns TRBD2, which was not confirmed against the DNA. TRBV21-1 is given as a pseudogene. The CDR3 sequence is 18 residues long.

This clone has a count of ten or more. The rearrangement links TRBV10-3 to TRBJ2-7; a possible D gene is TRBD1 (6 bases). This CDR3 is built from 15 residues. Germline V gives CDR1 ENHRY, CDR2 SYGVKD. V lost 1 base to trimming and J lost 3 bases, with 13 bases between them. CDR3 residues: CAISEYHREDYEQYF. CDR3 DNA: TGTGCCATCAGTGAGTACCACAGGGAAGACTACGAGCAGTACTTC.

The chain couples TRBV27 to TRBJ2-1; 15 bases line up with TRBD2. The CDR3 has 16 amino acids. Germline-derived CDR1 and CDR2 are MNHEY and SMNVEV (reference sequence). The junction had 9 bases not matched to a gene; V was cut back by 6 bases and J by 9 bases. CDR3 sequence reads: CASSRGLAGGRGEQFF. The CDR3 DNA reads TGTGCCAGCAGCAGGGGACTAGCGGGGGGCCGGGGTGAGCAGTTCTTC.

This clone was counted many times. The V gene is TRBV5-1, the J gene TRBJ1-4; D gene ambiguous. Trimming pared 4 bases from V and 8 bases from J, leaving 15 bases between. This CDR3 has 14 amino acids. Germline V gene lookup returns CDR1 SGHRS and CDR2 YFSETQ. The chain's CDR3 is CASSRVTAGEKLFF. The CDR3 nucleotides are TGCGCCAGCAGCCGGGTTACGGCGGGCGAAAAACTGTTTTTT.